This is a list of T cell receptor beta chains from one sample in a study of Graves' ophthalmopathy and Graves' hyperthyroidism. TCRdb re-analysed the multiplex PCR reads in MiXCR, keeping a single row per CDR3 protein. Among about 230,000 distinct CDR3 sequences, around 45% were seen once, and the ten largest hold less than 60%. The specimen sequenced was peripheral blood. Source of these receptors: an adult man with Graves' ophthalmopathy. CDR3s include the opening cysteine and the closing phenylalanine or tryptophan. D genes are given only for firm matches. Size tells how often a clone was seen (once, few, many) or the class of an expanded clone, and some rows leave it out.

v_gene	j_gene	abundance	d_gene	CDR3nt	CDR3aa
TRBV2	TRBJ2-5	few	NA	TGTGCCAGCAAAACCCCGCGGGACAGTTACCAAGAGACCCAGTACTTC	CASKTPRDSYQETQYF
TRBV12-3/TRBV12-4	TRBJ1-5	NA	NA	TGTGCCAGCAGTTTAAGCGAAGGTCAGCCCCAGCATTTT	CASSLSEGQPQHF
TRBV5-6	TRBJ2-7	NA	NA	TGTGCCAGCAGCTTGGACGGCCACTCCTACGAGCAGTACTTC	CASSLDGHSYEQYF
TRBV2	TRBJ2-2	NA	TRBD2	TGTGCCAGCAGCCTCCGGACTAGCGGGGGAGGCACCGGGGAGCTGTTTTTT	CASSLRTSGGGTGELFF
TRBV7-2	TRBJ1-5	NA	NA	TGTGCCAGCAGCACTCAAGTGGGACGCAATCAGCCCCAGCATTTT	CASSTQVGRNQPQHF
TRBV20-1	TRBJ2-2	few	NA	TGCAGTGCCAGAGACTACATGAACACCGGGGAGCTGTTTTTT	CSARDYMNTGELFF
TRBV12-3/TRBV12-4	TRBJ2-5	NA	TRBD2	TGTGCCAGTGAAGGACTAGCCCAAGAGACCCAGTACTTC	CASEGLAQETQYF
TRBV7-3	TRBJ2-7	NA	TRBD1	TGTGCCAGCAGCTTAGGACAGGGCGGCGGCGAGCAGTACTTC	CASSLGQGGGEQYF
TRBV10-3	TRBJ2-5	NA	NA	TGTGCCATCAGTGAGTCTGCGGGTCAGGGGGAGACCCAGTACTTC	CAISESAGQGETQYF
TRBV24-1	TRBJ2-3	NA	TRBD1	TGTGCCACCAGTGATATGGACAGGGGTACAGATACGCAGTATTTT	CATSDMDRGTDTQYF
TRBV12-3/TRBV12-4	TRBJ1-2	NA	TRBD1	TGTGCCAGCAGTCCCCAGGGGGGACTTTATGGCTACACCTTC	CASSPQGGLYGYTF
TRBV7-3	TRBJ1-1	NA	TRBD1	TGTGCCAGTAGCTTAGGAGGGCCAGGGGGTGAAGCTTTCTTT	CASSLGGPGGEAFF
TRBV5-5	TRBJ1-1	NA	TRBD1	TGTGCCAGCAGCTTGGAGGCCAGGACAGGGGGTGAAGCTTTCTTT	CASSLEARTGGEAFF
TRBV19	TRBJ1-2	NA	NA	TGTGCCAGTTCGACAGGAGCTAACTATGGCTACACCTTC	CASSTGANYGYTF
TRBV6-5	TRBJ2-6	NA	NA	TGTGCCAGCAGTTACTCCTACTCTGGGGCCAACGTCCTGACTTTC	CASSYSYSGANVLTF
TRBV7-2	TRBJ2-5	few	NA	TGTGCCAGCAGCTTCACCAGGGTTGCGACCCAGTACTTC	CASSFTRVATQYF
TRBV7-4	TRBJ1-2	NA	NA	TGTGCCAGCAGCTTAGATCAAGGGGTGCTTCGGGGCTACACCTTC	CASSLDQGVLRGYTF
TRBV2	TRBJ2-7	NA	TRBD2	TGTGCCAGCAGTTTGGGACCCGGGACTACCTTCTACGAGCAGTACTTC	CASSLGPGTTFYEQYF
TRBV7-2	TRBJ2-5	few	TRBD2	TGTGCCAGCAGCTCCCTGATAGCGGGGGGGCCGGGGGAGACCCAGTACTTC	CASSSLIAGGPGETQYF
TRBV10-3	TRBJ2-7	NA	NA	TGTGCCATCAGTGAGTCTCTCGGTAACGAGCAGTACTTC	CAISESLGNEQYF